The sequence of this T cell receptor (beta chain) was determined in a study of T cells in Graves' hyperthyroidism and ophthalmopathy. Overall study results and limits: Blood also contained most expanded thyroid clonotypes above 0.001.

Patients with uncontrolled infections, other autoimmune diseases, pregnancy or lactation were excluded. Amplification yielded TCR beta CDR3 regions, with RNA transcripts as the source. Carried out on the TCR CDR3, a first-round RT-PCR used the HTBI primer set. TCRdb itself ran the multiplex PCR reads through MiXCR, one entry per CDR3 protein. The sample yields 500,000 to 750,000 distinct CDR3 sequences, about half seen once. The table lists this clonotype with many counts. Its antigen is not known. Input material: peripheral blood or thyroid tissue (not recorded which). The source of this sequence is a woman under 30 with Graves' hyperthyroidism.

The CDR3 sequence: CASSTLRDSNSPLHF. CDR3 sequence (DNA): TGTGCCAGCAGTACCCTGAGGGACAGTAATTCACCCCTCCACTTT. The chain employs TRBV12-3 or TRBV12-4 and TRBJ1-6, with 7 nucleotides matching TRBD1. This CDR3 spans 15 amino acids. Trimming removed 5 bases from V and 6 bases from J; junction bases left unmatched: 7.